This T cell receptor (beta chain) was identified during a study of cytomegalovirus exposure and HLA in healthy donors. Points on this clone: Its target is not known.

Study observations and caveats: Excluded were some V segments that proved indistinguishable, including TRBV6-2 and TRBV6-3. Prediction of most subjects' HLA-A and HLA-B alleles by TCR beta sequences was reportedly accurate. A later analysis by the authors found several of the most significant clusters apparently linked to common viral pathogens.

Germline V gene data show CDR1 as SGHTA and CDR2 as FQGTGA. The CDR3 loop spans 14 amino acids. The J segment lost 7 bases and the V segment lost 5 bases, leaving 6 bases of the junction unmatched. This PCR relied on a set of 60 Vbeta primers and 13 Jbeta primers. This table comes from immunoSEQ multiplex PCR, and its TCRdb copy is limited to in-frame clones, with some not included. The sample consists of 120,000 or so clones, 83% of them appearing once. The receptor comes from a woman aged 40 to 50 in good health and CMV-seropositive. The specimen was PBMCs. The chain carries TRBV7-3 and TRBJ2-3; TRBD1 matches at 10 bases. The CDR3 loop is CASSPTGGEHTQYF. CDR3 nucleotide sequence: TGTGCCAGCAGCCCGACAGGGGGCGAGCATACGCAGTATTTT.